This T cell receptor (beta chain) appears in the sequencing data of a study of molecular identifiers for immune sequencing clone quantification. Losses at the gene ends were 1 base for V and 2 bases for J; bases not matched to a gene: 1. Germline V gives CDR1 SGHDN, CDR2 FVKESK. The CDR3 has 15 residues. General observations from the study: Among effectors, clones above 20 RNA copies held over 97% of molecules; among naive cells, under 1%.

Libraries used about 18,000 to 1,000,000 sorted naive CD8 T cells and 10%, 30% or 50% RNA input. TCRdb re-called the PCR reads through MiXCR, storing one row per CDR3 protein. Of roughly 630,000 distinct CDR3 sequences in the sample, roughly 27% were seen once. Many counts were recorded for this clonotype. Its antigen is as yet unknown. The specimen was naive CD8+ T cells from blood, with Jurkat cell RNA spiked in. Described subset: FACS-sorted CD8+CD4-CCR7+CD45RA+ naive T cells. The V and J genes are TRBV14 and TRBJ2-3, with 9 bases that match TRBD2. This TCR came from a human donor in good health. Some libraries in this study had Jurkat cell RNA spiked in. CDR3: CASSQVAGATDTQYF. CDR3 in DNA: TGTGCCAGCAGCCAAGTAGCGGGAGCCACAGATACGCAGTATTTT.